The 7 T cell receptor beta chains reported below all come from one sample, sequenced in a study of early T cells in non-severe SARS-CoV-2 infection. TCRdb fed the 5' RACE reads into MiXCR, producing one record per CDR3 protein. The profile shows about 60,000 distinct CDR3 sequences, 8% to 9.5% of them singletons. The specimen sequenced was whole blood. These receptors originate from an adult who was a healthcare worker with PCR-confirmed SARS-CoV-2 infection or an uninfected control (not recorded which).

This clonotype was recorded a few times. Compared with germline, one end of the junction differs, possibly owing to a read error. The J gene is TRBJ1-2, the V gene TRBV7-2; 8 bases line up with TRBD1. CDR3 length equals 15 residues. CDR1 and CDR2 (germline): SGHTA, FQGNSA. Here the CDR3 reads CASTLDRGGLSGYTF. CDR3 sequence (DNA): TGTGCCAGCACCTTAGACAGGGGAGGACTTAGTGGCTACACCTTC.

This clonotype was seen a handful of times. The rearrangement links TRBV7-9 to TRBJ2-2; 8 positions match TRBD2. This CDR3 is 17 amino acids long. CDR1 is SEHNR, CDR2 FQNEAQ, per germline (reference sequence). Unmatched junction bases numbered 13, after V lost 5 bases and J lost 5 bases. CDR3 DNA sequence: TGTGCCAGCAGCCCGACTAGACTAGCGTCATGGACCGGGGAGCTGTTTTTT. It is translated as CASSPTRLASWTGELFF.

This clonotype showed up many times. The rearrangement links TRBV3-1 to TRBJ2-2; 7 nucleotides agree with TRBD2. This CDR3 has 17 amino acids. V was pared by 4 bases and J by 0 bases, with 8 bases of the junction left unmatched. Germline CDR1 LGHDT, CDR2 YNNKEL (reference sequence). CDR3 bases: TGTGCCAGCAGCCTGAGGGGAGGGAGTTCGAACACCGGGGAGCTGTTTTTT. Translated: CASSLRGGSSNTGELFF.

V gene TRBV4-3 combines with J gene TRBJ2-6, with D maybe TRBD1 (6 bases). Germline loops: CDR1 LGHNA, CDR2 YSLEER. The V and J ends lost 2 bases and 0 bases respectively, with 20 bases between them. The CDR3 length is 20 residues. CDR3 loop: CASSQSPPGTRVSGANVLTF. The CDR3, as DNA: TGCGCCAGCAGCCAATCGCCTCCCGGGACAAGGGTCTCTGGGGCCAACGTCCTGACTTTC.

This clonotype was seen repeatedly, ten times or more. V usage is TRBV29-1 and J usage is TRBJ2-5, with D perhaps being TRBD1 or TRBD2 (5 bases each). V lost 6 bases and J 2 bases, leaving 10 bases between the germline ends. The CDR3 is 12 amino acids. Germline CDR1 is SQVTM and CDR2 is ANQGSEA. The DNA for the CDR3 is TGCAGCGTACAGGAGGTTCAAGAGACCCAGTACTTC. Protein: CSVQEVQETQYF.

In this sample, this clonotype turned up many times. This rearrangement joins TRBV12-3 or TRBV12-4 to TRBJ2-5; D possibly corresponds to TRBD2 (6 bases). V was cut by 5 bases and J by 5 bases, with 12 bases left in between. The CDR3 is 13 amino acids. The CDR3 spells CASSAGSGETQYF. CDR3 sequence (DNA): TGTGCCAGCAGTGCGGGGTCCGGGGAGACCCAGTACTTC.

This clonotype was recorded at least ten times. The chain employs TRBV20-1 and TRBJ1-1, with D possibly being TRBD1 (6 bases). Per the germline V gene, CDR1 is DFQATT and CDR2 is SNEGSKA (reference sequence). V was pared by 3 bases and J by 1 base, with 12 bases between. This CDR3 region has 14 residues. CDR3 region: CSASRPQGNTEAFF. In nucleotides, the CDR3 is TGCAGTGCTAGCCGCCCACAGGGGAACACTGAAGCTTTCTTT.